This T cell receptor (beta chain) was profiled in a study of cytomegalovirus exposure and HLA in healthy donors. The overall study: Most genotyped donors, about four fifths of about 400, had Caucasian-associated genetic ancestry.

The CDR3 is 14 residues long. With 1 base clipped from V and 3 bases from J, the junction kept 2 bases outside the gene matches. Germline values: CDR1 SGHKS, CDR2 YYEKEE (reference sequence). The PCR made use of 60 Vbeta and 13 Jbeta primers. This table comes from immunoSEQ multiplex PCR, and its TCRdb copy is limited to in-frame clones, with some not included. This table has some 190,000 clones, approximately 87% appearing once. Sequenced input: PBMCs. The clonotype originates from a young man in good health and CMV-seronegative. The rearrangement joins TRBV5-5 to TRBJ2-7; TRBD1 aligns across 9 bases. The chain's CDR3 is CASSLPTGGYEQYF. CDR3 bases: TGTGCCAGCAGCTTGCCGACAGGGGGCTACGAGCAGTACTTC.